What follows are 25 T cell receptor beta chains derived from one specimen sequenced in a study of blood T cell repertoires in COVID-19. Assay: immunoSEQ multiplex PCR; the TCRdb copy retains only in-frame clones and omits some. The data contain around 420,000 clones, over 75% of them singletons. Material for sequencing was PBMCs or T cells enriched from blood (not recorded which). The source is a middle-aged woman with acute COVID-19.

V usage is TRBV6-5 and J usage is TRBJ1-1, with D tentatively TRBD1 (5 bases). Deletions cut 2 bases from V and 5 bases from J, with 9 bases between. Germline V gives CDR1 MNHEY, CDR2 SVGAGI. The CDR3 is made up of 13 amino acids. The CDR3 spells CASSYEAGTEAFF. The CDR3 DNA reads as TGTGCCAGCAGTTACGAGGCAGGGACTGAAGCTTTCTTT.

The rearrangement uses TRBV9 and TRBJ1-1; D may be TRBD1 (6 bases). Trimming cost V 3 bases and J 4 bases, with 16 bases left between them. This CDR3 contains 15 residues. CDR1 and CDR2 from the germline V gene are SGDLS and YYNGEE. In DNA form, the CDR3 reads TGTGCCAGCAGCGCGGGGGGCAGGGGAGGCACTGAAGCTTTCTTT. It encodes CASSAGGRGGTEAFF.

This clone showed up just a few times. The chain recombines TRBV5-1 with TRBJ1-1, with 7 bases fitting TRBD1. Germline loops: CDR1 SGHRS, CDR2 YFSETQ. The CDR3 consists of 14 residues. The V and J ends lost 6 bases and 1 base, in that order; junction bases with no gene match: 6. CDR3 coding DNA: TGCGCCAGCACACAGGCAGGGGGGAACACTGAAGCTTTCTTT. Its protein product is CASTQAGGNTEAFF.

Turning to this clone: Relative to the germline gene, one junction end is altered; a read error may explain this. The chain links TRBV24-1 to TRBJ2-1, with 10 nucleotides matching TRBD1. The germline gives CDR1 KGHDR, CDR2 SFDVKD. The CDR3 is made up of 16 amino acids. The CDR3 nucleotides are TGCGCCACCAGTGATCCCGCGTCGGGACAGGGGAGTGAGCAGTTCTTC. Translating it yields CATSDPASGQGSEQFF.

This chain links TRBV19 with TRBJ1-2; D call uncertain. The V end was cut by 6 bases, the J end by 4 bases, with 12 bases between. Germline assignment: CDR1 LNHDA and CDR2 SQIVND (reference sequence). The CDR3 is 13 amino acids. The CDR3 loop reads CASRTSGSYGYTF. The CDR3 coding sequence is TGTGCCAGTAGAACGTCGGGTAGCTATGGCTACACCTTC. Full variable domain (missing parts from reference TRBV19 and TRBJ1-2): DGGITQSPKYLFRKEGQNVTLSCEQNLNHDAMYWYRQDPGQGLRLIYYSQIVNDFQKGDIAEGYSVSREKKESFPLTVTSAQKNPTAFYLCASRTSGSYGYTFGSGTRLTVV.

This clone appeared a few times. The chain links TRBV9 to TRBJ1-1; D gene ambiguous. Trimming pared 4 bases from V and 1 base from J, leaving 11 bases between. The CDR3 is 14 amino acids. Germline CDR1 reads SGDLS; CDR2 reads YYNGEE. CDR3 residues: CASSPQTGNTEAFF. The DNA of the CDR3 is TGTGCCAGCAGCCCTCAGACGGGGAACACTGAAGCTTTCTTT.

The chain has TRBV6-5 and TRBJ2-3; 7 bases align to TRBD1. The CDR3 spans 13 residues. Trimming took 5 bases from V and 5 from J; bases not matched to a gene: 4. Germline V lookup: CDR1 MNHEY, CDR2 SVGAGI. The CDR3 protein is CASSKGAGDTQYF. In nucleotides, the CDR3 is TGTGCCAGCAGTAAGGGGGCAGGAGATACGCAGTATTTT.

The CDR3 region is CSVEPTGGREQFF. Written as DNA, the CDR3 is TGCAGCGTTGAGCCGACAGGGGGCAGGGAGCAGTTCTTC. This chain links TRBV29-1 with TRBJ2-1, with 10 nucleotides matching TRBD1. The CDR3 is 13 residues long. After removal of 3 bases from V and 10 bases from J, the junction contained 6 bases not matched to a gene. In germline, CDR1 is SQVTM, CDR2 ANQGSEA.

The J gene is TRBJ1-2, the V gene TRBV2; D ambiguous. The V gene's germline CDR1 is SNHLY and CDR2 FYNNEI. Trimming left V 10 bases short and J 5 bases short, with 14 bases between. The CDR3 is 12 residues long. CDR3 residues: CATAQETYGYTF. The CDR3 nucleotides read TGTGCCACCGCCCAGGAAACTTATGGCTACACCTTC.

This chain uses TRBV5-1 with TRBJ1-6, with D uncertain. The CDR3 spans 13 residues. From germline, CDR1 is SGHRS and CDR2 YFSETQ. Trimming left V 9 bases short and J 10 bases short, with 17 bases between. The CDR3 coding sequence is TGCGCCACCAACGCGCAATTAAGATCACCCCTCCACTTT. It is translated as CATNAQLRSPLHF.

The chain carries TRBV9 and TRBJ2-2; D gene unclear. The CDR3 length is 14 residues. Trimming took 0 bases from V and 4 from J, leaving 7 bases between them. The germline V gene has CDR1 SGDLS and CDR2 YYNGEE. CDR3: CASSVASTTGELFF. For the CDR3, the DNA is TGTGCCAGCAGCGTAGCTAGTACCACCGGGGAGCTGTTTTTT.

The chain couples TRBV5-6 to TRBJ2-3, with 10 bases lining up with TRBD2. Germline V CDR1 and CDR2: SGHDT, YYEEEE. The J segment lost 5 bases and the V segment lost 4 bases, leaving 10 bases of the junction unmatched. The CDR3 runs to 16 residues. The chain's CDR3 is CASSQQRGGPRDTQYF. CDR3 coding DNA: TGTGCCAGCAGCCAACAGCGGGGGGGCCCCAGAGATACGCAGTATTTT.

The chain uses TRBV5-3 and TRBJ1-2; D uncertain. TRBV5-3 is treated as an ORF (open reading frame) with a function not yet certain. V shed 6 bases and J shed 3 bases, with 18 bases lying between them. The CDR3 runs 15 residues. In DNA, the CDR3 is TGTGCCAGAAACGACCGGAGACCTACTTACTATGGCTACACCTTC. Its protein is CARNDRRPTYYGYTF.

The rearrangement links TRBV11-2 to TRBJ1-2; tentative D call: TRBD1 (6 bases). The V end was cut by 5 bases, the J end by 4 bases, with 11 bases between. The CDR3 is 13 residues long. In germline, CDR1 is SGHAT, CDR2 FQNNGV. The CDR3 loop reads CASSKTGSYGYTF. The CDR3 coding sequence is TGTGCCAGCAGCAAAACAGGGTCCTATGGCTACACCTTC.

The chain links TRBV7-9 to TRBJ2-4, with a tentative D call TRBD1 (5 bases). V shed 7 bases and J shed 2 bases, with 6 bases lying between them. CDR3 size: 12 residues. Germline-derived CDR1 and CDR2 are SEHNR and FQNEAQ (reference sequence). CDR3 DNA: TGTGCCAGCATGGACACCAAAAACATTCAGTACTTC. It yields the protein CASMDTKNIQYF.

This clone appeared a single time. The J gene is TRBJ1-3, the V gene TRBV7-2, with D maybe TRBD1 (5 bases). The CDR3 spans 16 residues. V lost 1 base, J lost 0 bases, and 10 bases lay in between. Germline V CDR1 and CDR2: SGHTA, FQGNSA. The CDR3 nucleotides are TGTGCCAGCAGCTTAGGACAGTCAAACTCTGGAAACACCATATATTTT. Amino acids: CASSLGQSNSGNTIYF.

This rearrangement joins TRBV7-2 to TRBJ2-5, with a possible D match to TRBD2 (5 bases). In germline, CDR1 is SGHTA, CDR2 FQGNSA. V lost 6 bases and J lost 1, with 15 bases in between. This CDR3 contains 15 residues. The chain's CDR3 is CASRPTRESQETQYF. DNA for the CDR3: TGTGCCAGCAGACCCACTAGGGAATCCCAAGAGACCCAGTACTTC.

This chain links TRBV6-1 with TRBJ1-5, with 9 bases identical to TRBD1. CDR3 length: 16 amino acids. J was trimmed by 2 bases and V by 2 bases; bases with no gene match: 4. Germline lookup yields CDR1 MNHNS and CDR2 SASEGT. DNA for the CDR3: TGTGCCAGCAGTGAATGGGACAGGGAGGGCAATCAGCCCCAGCATTTT. It translates to CASSEWDREGNQPQHF.

This chain joins TRBV6-1 and TRBJ1-5; D is ambiguous. The germline V and J ends were trimmed by 2 bases and 6 bases, with 14 bases remaining between them. The CDR3 has 15 residues. In germline, CDR1 is MNHNS, CDR2 SASEGT. CDR3 in DNA: TGTGCCAGCAGTGAATCGTGGGTAGCTGCTCAGCCCCAGCATTTT. It yields the protein CASSESWVAAQPQHF.

The count of this clone is one. The chain links TRBV14 to TRBJ2-1, with 11 bases aligning to TRBD1. The CDR3 runs to 16 residues. J lost 4 bases, V lost 6 bases, and 8 bases had no gene match. Germline lookup yields CDR1 SGHDN and CDR2 FVKESK. The CDR3 protein is CASSLDRGQFYNEQFF. The CDR3 coding sequence is TGTGCCAGCAGTCTGGACAGGGGGCAATTTTACAATGAGCAGTTCTTC.

This chain connects TRBV3-1 (or the pseudogene TRBV3-2) to TRBJ1-1; no definite D call. The V gene's germline CDR1 is LGHDT and CDR2 YNNKEL (reference sequence). The CDR3 has 11 amino acids. V lost 4 bases and J lost 7, with 7 bases in between. The CDR3 sequence: CASSLRGEAFF. DNA for the CDR3: TGTGCCAGCAGCCTGCGAGGTGAAGCTTTCTTT.

The genes are TRBV3-1 (or the pseudogene TRBV3-2) and TRBJ1-2; 7 bases agree with TRBD1. The J segment lost 4 bases and the V segment lost 3 bases, leaving 11 bases of the junction unmatched. This CDR3 spans 16 amino acids. CDR1 LGHDT and CDR2 YNNKEL come from the germline V gene (reference sequence). DNA of the CDR3: TGTGCCAGCAGCCAGCGACCTCTCGGGACAGCCTATGGCTACACCTTC. This sequence encodes CASSQRPLGTAYGYTF.

The chain recombines TRBV2 with TRBJ1-5; D might be TRBD1 (5 bases). The ends were cut back, 1 base at V and 3 bases at J, with 10 bases in the middle. The CDR3 spans 15 residues. The germline CDR1 and CDR2 sequences are SNHLY and FYNNEI. The CDR3 nucleotides read TGTGCCAGCAGTGAAGGGCCAGGGCACAATCAGCCCCAGCATTTT. It is translated as CASSEGPGHNQPQHF. Full variable domain (rest looked up from reference TRBV2 and TRBJ1-5): EPEVTQTPSHQVTQMGQEVILRCVPISNHLYFYWYRQILGQKVEFLVSFYNNEISEKSEIFDDQFSVERPDGSNFTLKIRSTKLEDSAMYFCASSEGPGHNQPQHFGDGTRLSIL.

The V gene is TRBV20-1, the J gene TRBJ2-3; D gene uncertain. The CDR3 has 14 residues. V gave up 3 bases and J gave up 1 base, with 11 bases separating them. CDR1 and CDR2 (germline): DFQATT, SNEGSKA (reference sequence). The CDR3 DNA is TGCAGTGCTAGTGGGTACAAAGGCACAGATACGCAGTATTTT. The encoded protein is CSASGYKGTDTQYF.

This chain joins TRBV12-3 or TRBV12-4 and TRBJ1-1; the D is unclear. This CDR3 has 13 amino acids. Trimming took off 5 bases at V and 2 bases at J, with 9 bases between the two ends. The CDR3 bases are TGTGCCAGCAGTCGACTGAGAAACACTGAAGCTTTCTTT. The encoded protein is CASSRLRNTEAFF.